This T cell receptor beta chain originates from a study of blood T cell repertoires in COVID-19. On the study more broadly: Sites in the United States, Italy and Spain provided acute and convalescent COVID-19 samples. T cells, B-cell-depleted T cells, or PBMCs supplied cDNA or gDNA.

Original methodology: The assay estimated nucleated cells by amplifying reference gene primers. Libraries were prepared by immunoSEQ multiplex PCR; TCRdb keeps only in-frame clonotypes and omits some of them. V and J calls and clone size follow that table, whereas D and trimming were derived from the DNA. Among tens of thousands of clones listed, 83% were seen once. Germline loops: CDR1 KGHSH, CDR2 LQKENI. Trimming at V came to 0 bases and at J to 2 bases, leaving 2 bases not matched to a gene. The CDR3 sequence is 16 residues long. The receptor was derived from a woman aged 80 or over with active or convalescent COVID-19. The chain employs TRBV18 and TRBJ2-1; 9 bases fit TRBD1. Specimen: peripheral blood. The CDR3, as DNA: TGTGCCAGCTCACCACCGGGACAGGGACCCTACAATGAGCAGTTCTTC. It translates to CASSPPGQGPYNEQFF.